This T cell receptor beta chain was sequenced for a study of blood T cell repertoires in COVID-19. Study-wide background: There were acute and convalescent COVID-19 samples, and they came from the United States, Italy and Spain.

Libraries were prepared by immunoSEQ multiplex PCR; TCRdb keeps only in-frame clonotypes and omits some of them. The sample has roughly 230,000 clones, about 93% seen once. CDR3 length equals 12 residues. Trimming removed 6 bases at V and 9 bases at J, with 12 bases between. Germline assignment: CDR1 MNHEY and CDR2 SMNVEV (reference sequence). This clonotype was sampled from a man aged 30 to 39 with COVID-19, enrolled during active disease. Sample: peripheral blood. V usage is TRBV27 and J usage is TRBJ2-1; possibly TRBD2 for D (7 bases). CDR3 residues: CASRLRGGEQFF. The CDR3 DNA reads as TGTGCCAGCAGGCTTAGGGGGGGTGAGCAGTTCTTC.